This T cell receptor (beta chain) was captured in a study of cytomegalovirus exposure and HLA in healthy donors. Findings of the study overall: The availability of immune exposure information extended only to CMV serostatus. It was reported that the classifier diagnosed cytomegalovirus status with high specificity and sensitivity in both the original and validation cohorts.

The PCR had 60 Vbeta and 13 Jbeta primers. Sequenced by immunoSEQ multiplex PCR; TCRdb stores in-frame clones only, minus some. The top ten hold 1.7% of the sample, which has approximately 260,000 clones, over 90% seen once. The CDR3 runs 13 residues. CDR1 and CDR2 from the germline V gene are MDHEN and SYDVKM. Trimming removed 8 bases at V and 11 bases at J, with 16 bases between. With respect to this clone: Its antigen is not known.

Despite likely unrecorded immune exposures, the donors were nominally healthy at the time of sampling. The chain uses TRBV28 and TRBJ1-6; no definite D call. Sequencing input: PBMCs. This receptor was taken from a girl aged 2-10 years in good health and CMV-seronegative. The CDR3 DNA reads TGTGCCAGCGATACGTCCCGGGTTCCACCCCTCCACTTT. The encoded protein is CASDTSRVPPLHF. The variable domain in full, completed from reference TRBV28 and TRBJ1-6, reads DVKVTQSSRYLVKRTGEKVFLECVQDMDHENMFWYRQDPGLGLRLIYFSYDVKMKEKGDIPEGYSVSREKKERFSLILESASTNQTSMYLCASDTSRVPPLHFGNGTRLTVT.